The sequence of this TCR beta chain was determined in a study of cytomegalovirus exposure and HLA in healthy donors. Background on the study: The roughly 120 million unique TCR beta sequences, from roughly 170 million T cells, were found by an earlier analysis.

Vbeta (60) and Jbeta (13) primers were used in the PCR. This table comes from immunoSEQ multiplex PCR, and its TCRdb copy is limited to in-frame clones, with some not included. Among about 140,000 clones listed, nearly 80% were seen once. Germline CDR1 SGHRS, CDR2 YFSETQ. The ends were cut back, 5 bases at V and 3 bases at J, with 18 bases in the middle. The CDR3 runs 15 residues. The rearrangement uses TRBV5-1 and TRBJ2-7; a possible D gene is TRBD1 (6 bases). Sequencing input: PBMCs. The receptor's source is a male donor in good health and CMV-seronegative. Here the CDR3 DNA reads TGCGCCAGCAGATTAATACAGGGTTGGGACTACGAGCAGTACTTC. Translation gives CASRLIQGWDYEQYF. Full variable domain (rest looked up from reference TRBV5-1 and TRBJ2-7): KAGVTQTPRYLIKTRGQQVTLSCSPISGHRSVSWYQQTPGQGLQFLFEYFSETQRNKGNFPGRFSGRQFSNSRSEMNVSTLELGDSALYLCASRLIQGWDYEQYFGPGTRLTVT.